This T cell receptor beta chain was captured by sequencing in a study of post-analysis software for immune sequencing data. Whole-study context: The disease courses covered relapsing-remitting, secondary progressive and progressive-relapsing multiple sclerosis.

Study-level points and caveats: Normalized Chao1 diversity was significantly reduced in patients versus controls. By F measure, strong co-clustering occurred among samples prepared in the same batch. TRBV5-6, TRBV5-1 and TRBV20-1 were among roughly five TRBV segments more frequent in patients than controls.

TCR beta cDNA libraries included unique molecular identifiers. TCRdb independently ran MiXCR on the PCR reads; one entry per CDR3 protein. The data contain roughly 150,000 distinct CDR3 sequences, 30% to 45% of them seen just once; the ten biggest clones take up approximately 30%. Between the trimmed V and J ends, which lost 3 bases and 1 base, there was a span of 18 bases. The CDR3 covers 17 residues. CDR1 is LNHNV and CDR2 is YYDKDF in the germline V gene (reference sequence). A remark on this clonotype: No antigen is known for it.

This clonotype was sampled from a girl under 18 with multiple sclerosis. Material: blood, obtained after autologous hematopoietic stem cell transplantation. The V gene is TRBV15, the J gene TRBJ2-5; TRBD1 might be the D (5 bases). CDR3 sequence (DNA): TGTGCCACCAGCAGGTTTTATGGGCACAGGCCCCAAGAGACCCAGTACTTC. Translating gives CATSRFYGHRPQETQYF.